This T cell receptor (beta chain) was identified in a study of T cell repertoires in cytomegalovirus infection. Turning to the study itself: Public TCR beta signatures indicated both CMV infection and matching HLA type.

Study-wide findings and caveats: Clonotypes of TCR beta that were HLA-C-restricted and CMV-specific dominated the ex vivo response.

The germline V gene has CDR1 SGHTA and CDR2 FQGNSA. The CDR3 spans 15 residues. The V end lost 1 base, the J end lost 2 bases, and 10 bases lay between the germline ends. Of note for this clonotype: The antigen is not known.

TCRdb itself ran the reads through MiXCR, one entry per CDR3 protein. The sample records around 530,000 distinct CDR3 sequences, about 25% being singletons. This clonotype was obtained from a human donor in good health (CMV status not recorded). Some clones in this sample may be carry-over from other donors' samples. The sequenced material came from PBMCs. This chain uses TRBV7-2 with TRBJ2-3; D remains unclear. The CDR3 coding sequence is TGTGCCAGCAGCTTAGAAGGTGGGAACACAGATACGCAGTATTTT. Residues: CASSLEGGNTDTQYF.